These 15 T cell receptor beta chains share one sample of origin, sequenced in a study of cytomegalovirus exposure and HLA in healthy donors. A multiplex PCR was run with 60 Vbeta primers and 13 Jbeta primers. Profiling relied on immunoSEQ multiplex PCR, and the TCRdb table lists in-frame clones only, not all of them. The sample has about 120,000 clones; about 8% are singletons. The specimen was PBMCs. The receptors originated from a woman between 40 and 50 years old in good health and CMV-seropositive.

The V gene is TRBV9, the J gene TRBJ1-1; D perhaps matches TRBD1 (6 bases). Trimming cost V 3 bases and J 4 bases, with 19 bases left between them. The CDR3 sequence is 16 residues long. Germline CDR1 reads SGDLS; CDR2 reads YYNGEE. The CDR3 region is CASSGRSSGAGTEAFF. Here the CDR3 DNA reads TGTGCCAGCAGCGGCCGGTCTTCAGGGGCCGGCACTGAAGCTTTCTTT.

The rearrangement uses TRBV15 and TRBJ2-7; 10 bases map to TRBD1. CDR1 is LNHNV and CDR2 is YYDKDF in the germline V gene (reference sequence). This CDR3 has 17 residues. V dropped 3 bases and J dropped 3; count of bases not matched to a gene: 11. The CDR3: CATSRPAGQGGFYEQYF. CDR3 DNA sequence: TGTGCCACCAGCAGGCCCGCCGGACAGGGGGGTTTCTACGAGCAGTACTTC.

In the case of this clone: One junction end disagrees with the germline gene, perhaps due to a read error. The chain employs TRBV19 and TRBJ1-1; tentatively, D is TRBD1 (6 bases). This CDR3 spans 13 amino acids. Germline-derived CDR1 and CDR2 are LNHDA and SQIVND (reference sequence). The CDR3 coding sequence is TGTGCCAGTAGTCCAACAGGGAACCCTGAAGCTCTCTTT. Translated: CASSPTGNPEALF.

The rearrangement links TRBV5-1 to TRBJ2-5, with TRBD1 as a possible D gene (5 bases). The DNA end is a closer match to TRBJ2-7, so the J assignment may be wrong. CDR3 length equals 14 residues. Germline V CDR1 and CDR2: SGHRS, YFSETQ. CDR3 in DNA: TGCGCCAGCAGCTTGGATGGGGCCGCCTACGAGCAGTACTTC. This codes for CASSLDGAAYEQYF.

This clone came up a few times. The chain links TRBV7-9 to TRBJ1-2, with 8 bases identical to TRBD1. The CDR3 loop spans 13 amino acids. Germline CDR1 and CDR2: SEHNR and FQNEAQ (reference sequence). V was clipped by 5 bases and J by 7 bases; unmatched bases: 6. CDR3 in DNA: TGTGCCAGCAGCCTGGACAGGGATCTTGGCTACACCTTC. Protein product: CASSLDRDLGYTF.

This clone showed up just a few times. The genes are TRBV2 and TRBJ1-1; tentative D call: TRBD1 (6 bases). Trimming removed 7 bases at V and 5 bases at J, with 23 bases between. This CDR3 region has 16 residues. Germline values: CDR1 SNHLY, CDR2 FYNNEI. Written as DNA, the CDR3 is TGTGCCAGCACTAGGGGGGGGACGGCCTCGGGTACTGAAGCTTTCTTT. This sequence encodes CASTRGGTASGTEAFF.

The V gene is TRBV29-1, the J gene TRBJ1-2; 8 positions match TRBD1. This CDR3 comprises 13 residues. Unmatched junction bases numbered 7, after V lost 7 bases and J lost 3 bases. Germline values: CDR1 SQVTM, CDR2 ANQGSEA. DNA for the CDR3: TGCAGCGCTACGACAGGGGATGACTATGGCTACACCTTC. Protein sequence: CSATTGDDYGYTF.

A few counts support this clone. The chain is built from TRBV30 and TRBJ2-7; TRBD1 aligns across 9 bases. This CDR3 spans 15 amino acids. V was clipped by 0 bases and J by 5 bases; unmatched bases: 8. Germline V gene sequence: CDR1 GTSNPN, CDR2 SVGIG (reference sequence). The CDR3 sequence: CAWSVKDRGQNEQYF. The DNA of the CDR3 is TGTGCCTGGAGTGTAAAGGACAGGGGTCAGAACGAGCAGTACTTC.

The chain combines TRBV28 with TRBJ1-6; possibly TRBD1 for D (5 bases). V lost 5 bases and J 7 bases, leaving 18 bases between the germline ends. Germline V CDR1 and CDR2: MDHEN, SYDVKM. CDR3 length: 16 amino acids. The CDR3 reads CASSPLGRGRNSPLHF. Here the CDR3 DNA reads TGTGCCAGCAGTCCCCTGGGAAGGGGTAGGAATTCACCCCTCCACTTT.

This chain joins TRBV16 and TRBJ2-7; TRBD2 agrees at 13 bases. The V gene end was trimmed by 5 bases and the J gene end by 7 bases; junction bases not matched to a gene: 8. The CDR3 spans 15 residues. Germline CDR1 and CDR2: KGHSY and FQNENV. CDR3 sequence: CASSGPGTSGTEQYF. CDR3 nucleotides: TGTGCCAGCAGCGGTCCTGGGACTAGCGGGACTGAGCAGTACTTC.

The rearrangement uses TRBV2 and TRBJ1-1, with no clear D. The CDR3 covers 14 residues. The V gene lost 7 bases and the J gene lost 0 bases, with 12 bases spanning the gap. The germline gives CDR1 SNHLY, CDR2 FYNNEI. DNA for the CDR3: TGTGCCAGCAACCGACTATACATGAACACTGAAGCTTTCTTT. It specifies CASNRLYMNTEAFF.

The chain is built from TRBV7-9 and TRBJ1-5; D remains unclear. Germline loops: CDR1 SEHNR, CDR2 FQNEAQ (reference sequence). This CDR3 is 15 amino acids long. The ends were cut back, 5 bases at V and 0 bases at J, with 11 bases in the middle. The CDR3 nucleotides read TGTGCCAGCAGCCCCCTTCTATATAGCAATCAGCCCCAGCATTTT. Its translation: CASSPLLYSNQPQHF. The variable domain in full, completed from reference TRBV7-9 and TRBJ1-5, reads DTGVSQNPRHKITKRGQNVTFRCDPISEHNRLYWYRQTLGQGPEFLTYFQNEAQLEKSRLLSDRFSAERPKGSFSTLEIQRTEQGDSAMYLCASSPLLYSNQPQHFGDGTRLSIL.

The chain is built from TRBV2 and TRBJ1-1; D may be TRBD1 (5 bases). CDR3 length: 17 amino acids. Germline V gene data show CDR1 as SNHLY and CDR2 as FYNNEI. V was clipped by 1 base and J by 0 bases, with 15 bases between them. This chain's CDR3 is CASSEGVGGGMNTEAFF. The CDR3 region has the DNA TGTGCCAGCAGTGAAGGAGTTGGGGGAGGGATGAACACTGAAGCTTTCTTT.

This clone was counted a few times. This chain joins TRBV5-1 and TRBJ1-5; the match to TRBD1 covers 7 bases. Germline values: CDR1 SGHRS, CDR2 YFSETQ. The CDR3 consists of 14 residues. Losses at the gene ends were 5 bases for V and 5 bases for J; bases not matched to a gene: 7. CDR3 in DNA: TGCGCCAGCAGACAGGGGCCCTGGGATCAGCCCCAGCATTTT. It translates to CASRQGPWDQPQHF. Complete variable domain (other parts from reference TRBV5-1 and TRBJ1-5): KAGVTQTPRYLIKTRGQQVTLSCSPISGHRSVSWYQQTPGQGLQFLFEYFSETQRNKGNFPGRFSGRQFSNSRSEMNVSTLELGDSALYLCASRQGPWDQPQHFGDGTRLSIL.

About this clone itself: Its ends do not fully match the called genes, so a read error is possible. Other DNA sequences in the same sample also yield this CDR3. The gene calls are TRBV4-2 and TRBJ2-1; D is unclear. This CDR3 contains 12 residues. CDR1 and CDR2 from the germline V gene are LGHNA and YNFKEQ. This CDR3 reads CASSPSDNEQFF. CDR3 coding DNA: TGTGCCAGTAGCCCTTCTGACAATGAGCAGTTCTTC.